This TCR beta chain was captured by sequencing in a study of human T cells and chemical hapten exposure. Specified time point: patch test 1, 2 weeks after DPC sensitization. Described treatment: therapeutic diphenylcyclopropenone sensitization with weekly scalp DPC. Ahead of applying each patch test, blood was sampled. Each CDR3 protein gets one entry after TCRdb re-called the RACE reads with MiXCR. This sample has 150,000 to 200,000 distinct CDR3 sequences, with approximately 20% found just once. This clonotype was detected only a few times. V lost 8 bases, J lost 2 bases, and 14 bases lay in between. The germline V gene encodes CDR1 SQVTM and CDR2 ANQGSEA. The CDR3 has 13 amino acids.

The TCR originated in a woman between 50 and 59 years old with alopecia areata. Some clones in this sample may be carry-over from other donors' samples. Sequencing used whole blood, obtained in connection with sensitization to the hapten diphenylcyclopropenone (DPC). The chain links TRBV29-1 to TRBJ2-3; D is unclear. The DNA of the CDR3 is TGCAGCACCGTCCGCACCGTCACAGATACGCAGTATTTT. Its translation is CSTVRTVTDTQYF.